The rows below give T cell receptor beta chains drawn from one sample of a study of blood T cell repertoires in COVID-19. Data came from immunoSEQ multiplex PCR; TCRdb stores just in-frame clones and leaves some out. In the table there are under 350,000 clones, approximately 90% of which are singletons. The sequenced material came from peripheral blood. The receptors stem from a man aged 35-49 years with acute or convalescent COVID-19. The CDR3 runs from the conserved cysteine through the conserved F or W. D genes are given only for firm matches. Size values are once, few and many counts, or a class for expanded clones, and some rows have none.

clone_size: NA; v_call: TRBV5-1; d_call: TRBD1; j_call: TRBJ2-2; cdr3_aa: CASSLGQGASGELFF; cdr3_nt: TGCGCCAGCAGCCTGGGACAGGGGGCATCCGGGGAGCTGTTTTTT
clone_size: NA; v_call: TRBV5-1; d_call: TRBD1; j_call: TRBJ1-1; cdr3_aa: CASSLDRVNTEAFF; cdr3_nt: TGCGCCAGCAGCCTGGACAGGGTGAACACTGAAGCTTTCTTT
clone_size: once; v_call: TRBV5-1; d_call: NA; j_call: TRBJ1-2; cdr3_aa: CASSHGQYLYGYTF; cdr3_nt: TGCGCCAGCAGCCATGGACAGTACCTCTATGGCTACACCTTC
clone_size: NA; v_call: TRBV6-5; d_call: TRBD1; j_call: TRBJ1-1; cdr3_aa: CASSRQGMNTEAFF; cdr3_nt: TGTGCCAGCAGTAGACAGGGGATGAACACTGAAGCTTTCTTT
clone_size: NA; v_call: TRBV7-2; d_call: TRBD1; j_call: TRBJ1-1; cdr3_aa: CASSLQGAINTEAFF; cdr3_nt: TGTGCCAGCAGCTTACAGGGGGCCATCAACACTGAAGCTTTCTTT
clone_size: NA; v_call: TRBV3-1/TRBV3-2; d_call: TRBD1; j_call: TRBJ1-2; cdr3_aa: CASSRDREGGYTF; cdr3_nt: TGTGCCAGCAGCCGGGACAGGGAGGGGGGCTACACCTTC
clone_size: NA; v_call: TRBV7-9; d_call: NA; j_call: TRBJ1-4; cdr3_aa: CASSLNRGNEKLFF; cdr3_nt: TGTGCCAGCAGCTTAAATCGGGGAAATGAAAAACTGTTTTTT
clone_size: NA; v_call: TRBV6-2/TRBV6-3; d_call: TRBD2; j_call: TRBJ2-3; cdr3_aa: CASSYSTSGDEDTQYF; cdr3_nt: TGTGCCAGCAGTTACTCGACTAGCGGGGACGAGGATACGCAGTATTTT
clone_size: NA; v_call: TRBV7-6; d_call: TRBD2; j_call: TRBJ2-3; cdr3_aa: CASSLSGVSTDTQYF; cdr3_nt: TGTGCCAGCAGCCTCAGCGGGGTTAGCACAGATACGCAGTATTTT
clone_size: NA; v_call: TRBV10-3; d_call: TRBD2; j_call: TRBJ2-7; cdr3_aa: CAIAQTDRLAGVHSEQYF; cdr3_nt: TGTGCCATCGCACAGACCGACCGACTAGCGGGGGTGCATAGCGAGCAGTACTTC
clone_size: NA; v_call: TRBV9; d_call: TRBD1; j_call: TRBJ2-7; cdr3_aa: CASSVEQGYEQYF; cdr3_nt: TGTGCCAGCAGCGTAGAACAGGGGTACGAGCAGTACTTC
clone_size: NA; v_call: TRBV19; d_call: NA; j_call: TRBJ1-4; cdr3_aa: CASSYRGTNEKLFF; cdr3_nt: TGTGCCAGTAGCTATAGGGGCACTAATGAAAAACTGTTTTTT
clone_size: NA; v_call: TRBV12-3/TRBV12-4; d_call: NA; j_call: TRBJ2-2; cdr3_aa: CASTRQGGGELFF; cdr3_nt: TGTGCCAGCACCCGACAGGGAGGCGGGGAGCTGTTTTTT
clone_size: NA; v_call: TRBV5-1; d_call: TRBD2; j_call: TRBJ2-3; cdr3_aa: CASSLRTRGGGPPTDTQYF; cdr3_nt: TGCGCCAGCAGCTTGAGGACTCGCGGGGGGGGTCCTCCCACAGATACGCAGTATTTT
clone_size: NA; v_call: TRBV12-5; d_call: TRBD1; j_call: TRBJ1-1; cdr3_aa: CASGLSGQVTTPYMNTEAFF; cdr3_nt: TGTGCTAGTGGTTTATCGGGACAGGTCACTACTCCATACATGAACACTGAAGCTTTCTTT
clone_size: NA; v_call: TRBV19; d_call: NA; j_call: TRBJ2-1; cdr3_aa: CASSLSWEQFF; cdr3_nt: TGTGCCAGTAGTCTGAGTTGGGAGCAGTTCTTC
clone_size: NA; v_call: TRBV19; d_call: NA; j_call: TRBJ2-3; cdr3_aa: CASSISGFPDTQYF; cdr3_nt: TGTGCCAGTAGTATCTCGGGGTTTCCAGATACGCAGTATTTT
clone_size: NA; v_call: TRBV19; d_call: TRBD1; j_call: TRBJ2-3; cdr3_aa: CASTSSGTGRDTQYF; cdr3_nt: TGTGCCAGTACTTCGTCCGGGACAGGAAGGGATACGCAGTATTTT
clone_size: NA; v_call: TRBV24-1; d_call: TRBD2; j_call: TRBJ2-1; cdr3_aa: CATSDRTSGSNEQFF; cdr3_nt: TGTGCCACCAGTGACAGGACTAGCGGGAGCAATGAGCAGTTCTTC
clone_size: NA; v_call: TRBV29-1; d_call: TRBD1; j_call: TRBJ2-7; cdr3_aa: CSVLGQGTYEQYF; cdr3_nt: TGCAGTGTTCTGGGACAGGGGACCTACGAGCAGTACTTC
clone_size: NA; v_call: TRBV11-2; d_call: NA; j_call: TRBJ1-2; cdr3_aa: CASSLDLTCSF; cdr3_nt: TGTGCCAGCAGCTTAGACCTGACTTGTAGCTTC
clone_size: NA; v_call: TRBV10-1; d_call: NA; j_call: TRBJ2-3; cdr3_aa: CASSGSVTDTQYF; cdr3_nt: TGCGCCAGCAGTGGATCAGTCACAGATACGCAGTATTTT
clone_size: NA; v_call: TRBV3-1/TRBV3-2; d_call: NA; j_call: TRBJ1-1; cdr3_aa: CASSQGLANTEAFF; cdr3_nt: TGTGCCAGCAGCCAGGGGCTCGCGAACACTGAAGCTTTCTTT
clone_size: once; v_call: TRBV2; d_call: TRBD1; j_call: TRBJ2-6; cdr3_aa: CASSADRGHGANVLTF; cdr3_nt: TGTGCCAGCAGTGCGGACAGGGGGCATGGGGCCAACGTCCTGACTTTC
clone_size: NA; v_call: TRBV10-1; d_call: NA; j_call: TRBJ2-3; cdr3_aa: CASSESRASERTDTQYF; cdr3_nt: TGCGCCAGCAGTGAGTCGAGGGCTAGCGAGAGGACAGATACGCAGTATTTT
clone_size: NA; v_call: TRBV5-1; d_call: TRBD1; j_call: TRBJ1-2; cdr3_aa: CASSLLGQGRDGYTF; cdr3_nt: TGCGCCAGCAGCTTGTTAGGACAGGGGCGTGACGGCTACACCTTC
clone_size: NA; v_call: TRBV6-5; d_call: NA; j_call: TRBJ2-2; cdr3_aa: CASSYGDRDTGELFF; cdr3_nt: TGTGCCAGCAGTTACGGAGACAGAGACACCGGGGAGCTGTTTTTT
clone_size: NA; v_call: TRBV6-6; d_call: NA; j_call: TRBJ1-2; cdr3_aa: CASTKTVESGYGYTF; cdr3_nt: TGTGCCAGCACCAAGACAGTCGAAAGTGGCTATGGCTACACCTTC
clone_size: NA; v_call: TRBV24-1; d_call: NA; j_call: TRBJ1-1; cdr3_aa: CATSGLGGREAFF; cdr3_nt: TGTGCCACCAGTGGACTGGGAGGGCGCGAAGCTTTCTTT
clone_size: NA; v_call: TRBV5-4; d_call: NA; j_call: TRBJ2-5; cdr3_aa: CASSPSTGPFETQYF; cdr3_nt: TGTGCCAGCAGCCCCAGTACAGGGCCTTTTGAGACCCAGTACTTC
clone_size: NA; v_call: TRBV27; d_call: TRBD1; j_call: TRBJ2-7; cdr3_aa: CASSLRTGTYEQYF; cdr3_nt: TGTGCCAGCAGTTTGAGGACAGGGACTTACGAGCAGTACTTC
clone_size: NA; v_call: TRBV9; d_call: TRBD1; j_call: TRBJ1-2; cdr3_aa: CASSTEPGQGAGGYTF; cdr3_nt: TGTGCCAGCAGCACCGAACCGGGACAGGGGGCGGGTGGCTACACCTTC
clone_size: NA; v_call: TRBV7-8; d_call: NA; j_call: TRBJ1-2; cdr3_aa: CASSLARFGQGYGYTF; cdr3_nt: TGTGCCAGCAGCTTAGCTCGTTTCGGGCAGGGCTATGGCTACACCTTC
clone_size: NA; v_call: TRBV5-6; d_call: NA; j_call: TRBJ1-3; cdr3_aa: CASSLVGAGNTIYF; cdr3_nt: TGTGCCAGCAGCTTGGTAGGGGCTGGAAACACCATATATTTT
clone_size: NA; v_call: TRBV5-1; d_call: NA; j_call: TRBJ2-7; cdr3_aa: CASSNTVGGYEQYF; cdr3_nt: TGCGCCAGCAGCAACACCGTGGGGGGTTACGAGCAGTACTTC
clone_size: NA; v_call: TRBV10-3; d_call: NA; j_call: TRBJ2-7; cdr3_aa: CAISESIDGTYEQYF; cdr3_nt: TGTGCCATCAGTGAGTCCATAGACGGGACCTACGAGCAGTACTTC
clone_size: NA; v_call: TRBV20-1; d_call: TRBD2; j_call: TRBJ2-3; cdr3_aa: CSASSLGGGARDTQYF; cdr3_nt: TGCAGTGCTAGTTCCCTCGGCGGGGGGGCCAGAGATACGCAGTATTTT
clone_size: NA; v_call: TRBV19; d_call: NA; j_call: TRBJ2-7; cdr3_aa: CASSRGLVDEQYF; cdr3_nt: TGTGCCAGTAGTAGGGGCCTAGTAGACGAGCAGTACTTC
clone_size: NA; v_call: TRBV5-1; d_call: TRBD1; j_call: TRBJ1-4; cdr3_aa: CASSFAGQGYSGGEKLFF; cdr3_nt: TGCGCCAGCAGCTTTGCGGGACAGGGGTATTCTGGAGGAGAAAAACTGTTTTTT
clone_size: NA; v_call: TRBV20-1; d_call: NA; j_call: TRBJ1-2; cdr3_aa: CSASLSFGYTF; cdr3_nt: TGCAGTGCTAGTCTCAGTTTCGGCTACACCTTC
clone_size: NA; v_call: TRBV15; d_call: NA; j_call: TRBJ1-5; cdr3_aa: CATSRAGATQHF; cdr3_nt: TGTGCCACCAGCAGAGCGGGAGCGACTCAGCATTTT
clone_size: NA; v_call: TRBV5-1; d_call: TRBD1; j_call: TRBJ1-1; cdr3_aa: CASSLGRGRGTEAFF; cdr3_nt: TGCGCCAGCAGCTTGGGAAGGGGGCGCGGGACTGAAGCTTTCTTT
clone_size: NA; v_call: TRBV12-3/TRBV12-4; d_call: NA; j_call: TRBJ1-3; cdr3_aa: CASSLDSANTIYF; cdr3_nt: TGTGCCAGCAGTTTAGACAGTGCCAACACCATATATTTT
clone_size: NA; v_call: TRBV4-1; d_call: NA; j_call: TRBJ2-4; cdr3_aa: CASSQGVRGDSNIQYF; cdr3_nt: TGCGCCAGCAGCCAAGGGGTGAGGGGGGACAGCAACATTCAGTACTTC
clone_size: NA; v_call: TRBV5-1; d_call: NA; j_call: TRBJ1-1; cdr3_aa: CASSLQEGTEAFF; cdr3_nt: TGCGCCAGCAGCTTGCAAGAGGGAACTGAAGCTTTCTTT
clone_size: NA; v_call: TRBV9; d_call: NA; j_call: TRBJ1-1; cdr3_aa: CASSVVGASNTEAFF; cdr3_nt: TGTGCCAGCAGCGTAGTAGGGGCCTCGAACACTGAAGCTTTCTTT
clone_size: NA; v_call: TRBV11-1; d_call: NA; j_call: TRBJ1-2; cdr3_aa: CASSLGSQVTRGYTF; cdr3_nt: TGTGCCAGCAGCTTAGGGTCACAGGTGACGCGGGGCTACACCTTC
clone_size: few; v_call: TRBV5-1; d_call: NA; j_call: TRBJ1-3; cdr3_aa: CASSLSGQVPGNTIYF; cdr3_nt: TGCGCCAGCAGCTTGTCTGGCCAAGTACCAGGAAACACCATATATTTT
clone_size: NA; v_call: TRBV7-8; d_call: TRBD1; j_call: TRBJ1-6; cdr3_aa: CASSLAATGHSPLHF; cdr3_nt: TGTGCCAGCAGCTTAGCAGCGACAGGGCATTCACCCCTCCACTTT
clone_size: NA; v_call: TRBV2; d_call: NA; j_call: TRBJ1-1; cdr3_aa: CASGFQGYTEAFF; cdr3_nt: TGTGCCAGTGGTTTTCAGGGTTACACTGAAGCTTTCTTT
clone_size: NA; v_call: TRBV18; d_call: NA; j_call: TRBJ1-1; cdr3_aa: CASLDSSSTEAFF; cdr3_nt: TGTGCCAGCTTGGACAGCTCCAGCACTGAAGCTTTCTTT
clone_size: NA; v_call: TRBV19; d_call: NA; j_call: TRBJ2-7; cdr3_aa: CASSMSGPTVSYEQYF; cdr3_nt: TGTGCCAGTAGTATGAGCGGCCCCACGGTTTCCTACGAGCAGTACTTC
clone_size: NA; v_call: TRBV10-1; d_call: NA; j_call: TRBJ1-2; cdr3_aa: CASSESTENSNYTF; cdr3_nt: TGCGCCAGCAGTGAGTCGACGGAGAATTCGAACTACACCTTC
clone_size: NA; v_call: TRBV19; d_call: NA; j_call: TRBJ1-2; cdr3_aa: CASKKGGSTNYGYTF; cdr3_nt: TGTGCCAGCAAAAAGGGGGGGTCTACTAACTATGGCTACACCTTC
clone_size: few; v_call: TRBV4-1; d_call: TRBD1; j_call: TRBJ1-4; cdr3_aa: CASSQVYDREREKLFF; cdr3_nt: TGCGCCAGCAGCCAAGTTTACGACAGGGAACGAGAAAAACTGTTTTTT